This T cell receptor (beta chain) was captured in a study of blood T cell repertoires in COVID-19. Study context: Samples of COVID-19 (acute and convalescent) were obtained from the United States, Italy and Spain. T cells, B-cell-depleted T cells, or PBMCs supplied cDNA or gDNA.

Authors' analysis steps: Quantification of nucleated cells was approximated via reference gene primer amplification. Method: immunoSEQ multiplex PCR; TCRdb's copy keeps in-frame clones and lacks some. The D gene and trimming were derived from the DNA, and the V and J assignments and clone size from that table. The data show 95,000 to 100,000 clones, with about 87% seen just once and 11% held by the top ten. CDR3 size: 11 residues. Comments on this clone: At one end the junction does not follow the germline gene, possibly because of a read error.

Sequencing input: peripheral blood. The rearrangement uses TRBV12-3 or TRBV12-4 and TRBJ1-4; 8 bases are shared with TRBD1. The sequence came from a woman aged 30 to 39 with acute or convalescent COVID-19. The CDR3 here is CASSLGDRTVF. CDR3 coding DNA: TGTGCCAGCAGTTTAGGGGACAGGACTGTTTTT.